Below, 10 T cell receptor beta chains from the same sample are listed, as sequenced in a study of beta chain features in type 1 diabetes. Reverse transcription of all isolated RNA meant that expressed TCRB transcripts were sequenced. TCRdb's table, derived via immunoSEQ multiplex PCR, lists solely in-frame clones and lacks some. Of some 150,000 clones listed, roughly 10% are singletons. What was sequenced was central memory CD4+ T cells from blood. The receptor set was obtained from a middle-aged woman in good health.

This chain joins TRBV7-8 and TRBJ1-6; 10 nucleotides line up with TRBD1. Looked up from germline, CDR1 is SGHVS and CDR2 is FQNEAQ. The CDR3 length is 16 residues. Losses at the gene ends were 2 bases for V and 10 bases for J; bases not matched to a gene: 8. CDR3 nucleotide sequence: TGTGCCAGCAGCTTACCGGGGACAGGGGCGACGTCACCCCTCCACTTT. It is translated as CASSLPGTGATSPLHF.

The V and J genes are TRBV5-4 and TRBJ2-3, with 8 nucleotides matching TRBD2. After removal of 2 bases from V and 1 base from J, the junction contained 0 bases not matched to a gene. The CDR3 is 14 residues long. The germline CDR1 and CDR2 sequences are SGHNT and YYREEE (reference sequence). The CDR3 DNA follows: TGTGCCAGCAGCTTCGGGGGGGGCACAGATACGCAGTATTTT. It codes for CASSFGGGTDTQYF.

The DNA for the CDR3 is TGTGCCAGCAGCCCTCTCACAGGCGTCAACTATGGCTACACCTTC. This encodes CASSPLTGVNYGYTF. The V gene is TRBV7-9, the J gene TRBJ1-2; the D gene is possibly TRBD1 (5 bases). Deletions cut 5 bases from V and 2 bases from J, with 15 bases between. Looked up from germline, CDR1 is SEHNR and CDR2 is FQNEAQ (reference sequence). The CDR3 is made up of 15 amino acids.

This clone has more than one count but fewer than ten. The CDR3 DNA follows: TGTGCCAGCAGCTTGGGCACCCCAGACAGGATGCAGTTCTTC. This gives the protein CASSLGTPDRMQFF. V and J are TRBV5-5 and TRBJ2-1; weak D call: TRBD1 (6 bases). The CDR3 extends over 14 amino acids. Trimming cost V 0 bases and J 12 bases, with 16 bases left between them. Looked up from germline, CDR1 is SGHKS and CDR2 is YYEKEE (reference sequence).

Only a few counts were recorded for this clone. This chain joins TRBV27 and TRBJ1-5, with TRBD1 matching 10 bases. Germline V gene sequence: CDR1 MNHEY, CDR2 SMNVEV (reference sequence). V gave up 1 base and J gave up 6 bases; unmatched junction bases: 6. There are 16 residues in the CDR3. The CDR3 loop reads CASSLLTGGAGQPQHF. Written as DNA, the CDR3 is TGTGCCAGCAGTTTATTGACAGGGGGCGCGGGTCAGCCCCAGCATTTT.

The chain couples TRBV5-5 to TRBJ1-6; D is uncertain. This CDR3 is built from 17 residues. Germline assignment: CDR1 SGHKS and CDR2 YYEKEE (reference sequence). Trimming stripped 1 base from V and 5 bases from J, with 16 bases between. CDR3 sequence: CASSLRFQVQNNSPLHF. The CDR3 DNA reads as TGTGCCAGCAGCTTGCGGTTCCAGGTTCAGAATAATTCACCCCTCCACTTT.

This chain uses TRBV29-1 with TRBJ2-3, with a tentative D call TRBD2 (6 bases). V lost 3 bases and J 0 bases, leaving 22 bases between the germline ends. From germline, CDR1 is SQVTM and CDR2 ANQGSEA. The CDR3 loop spans 18 amino acids. The CDR3 nucleotides are TGCAGCGTTGATCGGGTCTCAGGGCGGGGAGCTAGCACAGATACGCAGTATTTT. Its translation: CSVDRVSGRGASTDTQYF.

The chain has TRBV5-5 and TRBJ2-2; perhaps TRBD1 as D (6 bases). CDR1 is SGHKS, CDR2 YYEKEE, per germline (reference sequence). The V gene lost 4 bases and the J gene lost 7 bases, with 17 bases spanning the gap. The CDR3 is made up of 15 amino acids. The CDR3 nucleotides are TGTGCCAGCAGCCCGCGGGCAGGGGTGAACGGGGAGCTGTTTTTT. The encoded protein is CASSPRAGVNGELFF.

The table lists this clone with a few counts. CDR3 bases: TGTGCCAGCAGCTCCGTAGCGGGGGGGCCCTACGAGCAGTACTTC. As protein: CASSSVAGGPYEQYF. This sequence joins TRBV5-4 and TRBJ2-5; 11 bases fit TRBD2. The J call may be in error: the DNA end matches TRBJ2-7 better. The CDR3 is made up of 15 amino acids. CDR1 is SGHNT and CDR2 is YYREEE in the germline V gene (reference sequence).

This clone was counted between two and nine times. V and J are TRBV5-1 and TRBJ2-3; 9 positions agree with TRBD2. CDR3 length equals 15 residues. From germline, CDR1 is SGHRS and CDR2 YFSETQ. V lost 7 bases and J lost 0; bases outside the gene matches: 6. The CDR3 region has the DNA TGCGCCAGCGGCGGGGGGGCAATAAGCACAGATACGCAGTATTTT. It is translated as CASGGGAISTDTQYF.